The 21 T cell receptor beta chains given below trace back to one sample, sequenced in a study of human T cells and chemical hapten exposure. TCRdb independently ran MiXCR on the RACE reads; one entry per CDR3 protein. The sample has about 260,000 distinct CDR3 sequences; 7.5% to 9% are singletons. Described time point: pre-sensitization, week 0. Treatment: therapeutic diphenylcyclopropenone sensitization with weekly scalp DPC. This sample comprised whole blood, obtained in connection with sensitization to the hapten diphenylcyclopropenone (DPC). The receptor source for this set is a woman aged 35 to 49 with alopecia areata. Some clones in this sample may be carry-over from other donors' samples.

This clonotype was seen a handful of times. The germline gene is not matched at one end of the junction; a read error may be the cause. This CDR3 is CASSPSGLGYNEQFF. The CDR3 DNA is TGTGCTAGCAGCCCTAGCGGGCTGGGATACAATGAGCAGTTCTTC. The V and J genes are TRBV7-7 and TRBJ2-1, with 8 bases lining up with TRBD2. Germline values: CDR1 SSHAT, CDR2 FNYEAQ (reference sequence). The CDR3 has 15 amino acids. The whole variable domain, filled in from reference TRBV7-7 and TRBJ2-1, reads GAGVSQSPRYKVTKRGQDVTLRCDPISSHATLYWYQQALGQGPEFLTYFNYEAQPDKSGLPSDRFSAERPEGSISTLTIQRTEQRDSAMYRCASSPSGLGYNEQFFGPGTRLTVL.

The chain links TRBV20-1 to TRBJ2-4, with no clear D. V lost 0 bases to trimming and J lost 0 bases, with 3 bases between them. Germline V gene lookup returns CDR1 DFQATT and CDR2 SNEGSKA (reference sequence). CDR3 length: 13 residues. This CDR3 is CSARDAAKNIQYF. The CDR3 bases are TGCAGTGCTAGAGACGCAGCCAAAAACATTCAGTACTTC.

In this sample, this clonotype turned up many times. This chain links TRBV28 with TRBJ2-7; D unclear. The CDR3 covers 14 residues. Germline V gene lookup returns CDR1 MDHEN and CDR2 SYDVKM. V was cut by 2 bases and J by 8 bases, with 16 bases left in between. CDR3 region: CASSLEGHFWKQYF. CDR3 in DNA: TGTGCCAGCAGTTTAGAAGGCCACTTTTGGAAGCAGTACTTC.

The V gene is TRBV24-1, the J gene TRBJ2-3; TRBD2 might be the D (6 bases). Between the trimmed V and J ends, which lost 9 bases and 0 bases, there was a span of 15 bases. Germline loops: CDR1 KGHDR, CDR2 SFDVKD. The CDR3 is 15 amino acids. DNA for the CDR3: TGTGCCACCGAGGGTCGGAGCGGGAGCACAGATACGCAGTATTTT. Protein: CATEGRSGSTDTQYF.

This clonotype has a count of ten or more. DNA of the CDR3: TGCAGCGTTGGTCCCCAGGGGGTAGAGACCCAGTACTTC. This translates into CSVGPQGVETQYF. This chain uses TRBV29-1 with TRBJ2-5, with 7 bases fitting TRBD1. Germline trimming cut 4 bases from V and 4 bases from J; bases unmatched to any gene: 6. This CDR3 comprises 13 residues. Germline CDR1 SQVTM, CDR2 ANQGSEA. The variable domain in full, completed from reference TRBV29-1 and TRBJ2-5, reads SAVISQKPSRDICQRGTSLTIQCQVDSQVTMMFWYRQQPGQSLTLIATANQGSEATYESGFVIDKFPISRPNLTFSTLTVSNMSPEDSSIYLCSVGPQGVETQYFGPGTRLLVL.

To note about this clonotype: A much larger clone differs by one base, so this may be a read error. The chain recombines TRBV7-9 with TRBJ2-6; D might be TRBD1 (5 bases). Germline V CDR1 and CDR2: SEHNR, FQNEAQ (reference sequence). This CDR3 has 15 residues. The CDR3 DNA reads as TGTGCCAGCAGCTTTTGGCTCTCTGGGGCCAACGTCATGACTTTC. It specifies CASSFWLSGANVMTF.

This clonotype turned up a few times. The chain has TRBV28 and TRBJ1-6, with D perhaps matching TRBD1 (5 bases). The CDR3 runs 14 residues. Germline-derived CDR1 and CDR2 are MDHEN and SYDVKM. Trimming took off 5 bases at V and 5 bases at J, with 10 bases between the two ends. The CDR3 protein is CASSGTADNSPLHF. CDR3 in DNA: TGTGCCAGCAGTGGGACTGCGGATAATTCACCCCTCCACTTT.

Here the CDR3 reads CASSSPGTGGDEQYF. CDR3 coding DNA: TGTGCCAGCAGTTCCCCCGGGACAGGGGGCGACGAGCAGTACTTC. The chain uses TRBV28 and TRBJ2-7, with 12 bases aligning to TRBD1. Germline V gene data show CDR1 as MDHEN and CDR2 as SYDVKM. The J segment lost 5 bases and the V segment lost 4 bases, leaving 6 bases of the junction unmatched. This CDR3 has 15 amino acids.

The chain employs TRBV12-3 or TRBV12-4 and TRBJ1-2; 7 bases are shared with TRBD1. This CDR3 contains 15 residues. The V gene end was trimmed by 6 bases and the J gene end by 2 bases; junction bases not matched to a gene: 9. The CDR3 here is CASSPGGQPNYGYTF. CDR3 nucleotide sequence: TGTGCCAGCAGCCCGGGGGGACAGCCCAACTATGGCTACACCTTC.

This chain uses TRBV20-1 with TRBJ1-1; D may be TRBD1 (6 bases). This CDR3 is built from 16 residues. Germline lookup yields CDR1 DFQATT and CDR2 SNEGSKA (reference sequence). V was clipped by 3 bases and J by 1 base, with 18 bases between them. CDR3 protein: CSARDRGVLTNTEAFF. CDR3 sequence (DNA): TGCAGTGCTAGGGACAGAGGAGTCCTAACGAACACTGAAGCTTTCTTT.

This clonotype occurred many times. Here the CDR3 reads CASSLNLRSYNEQFF. DNA for the CDR3: TGTGCCAGCAGCTTAAATCTCCGCTCCTACAATGAGCAGTTCTTC. The V and J genes are TRBV7-3 and TRBJ2-1; no firm D call. Looked up from germline, CDR1 is SGHTA and CDR2 is FQGTGA. The CDR3 extends over 15 amino acids. V dropped 1 base and J dropped 0 bases, with 7 bases sitting between them.

The chain couples TRBV2 to TRBJ2-3; D gene unclear. The CDR3 is made up of 16 amino acids. Trimming cost V 4 bases and J 2 bases, with 16 bases left between them. The germline V gene encodes CDR1 SNHLY and CDR2 FYNNEI. The CDR3, as DNA: TGTGCCAGCAGTGGTTTAGGAGTTGGATACACAGATACGCAGTATTTT. The encoded protein is CASSGLGVGYTDTQYF.

The chain carries TRBV6-4 and TRBJ1-4; TRBD1 might be the D (6 bases). The length of the CDR3 is 14 residues. The V gene's germline CDR1 is MRHNA and CDR2 SNTAGT. Trimming shortened V by 9 bases and J by 0 bases, and 11 bases separated the two germline ends. The chain's CDR3 is CARGAAATNEKLFF. The CDR3 region has the DNA TGTGCCAGGGGGGCTGCTGCAACTAATGAAAAACTGTTTTTT.

This clonotype was seen only a few times. The CDR3 nucleotides are TGCAGCGTTACCGGGACCCAAACAGGCGAGACCCAGTACTTC. As protein: CSVTGTQTGETQYF. The J gene is TRBJ2-5, the V gene TRBV29-1; perhaps D is TRBD1 or TRBD2 (5 bases each). CDR1 and CDR2 (germline): SQVTM, ANQGSEA. The CDR3 contains 14 residues. Trimming stripped 5 bases from V and 5 bases from J, with 18 bases between. Drawing the rest from reference TRBV29-1 and TRBJ2-5, the complete variable domain is SAVISQKPSRDICQRGTSLTIQCQVDSQVTMMFWYRQQPGQSLTLIATANQGSEATYESGFVIDKFPISRPNLTFSTLTVSNMSPEDSSIYLCSVTGTQTGETQYFGPGTRLLVL.

This chain uses TRBV28 with TRBJ1-6, with a possible D match to TRBD1 (5 bases). CDR3 length: 15 residues. V gave up 6 bases and J gave up 7 bases, with 16 bases separating them. The V gene's germline CDR1 is MDHEN and CDR2 SYDVKM. The CDR3 loop is CASSIGRGRNSPLHF. In DNA form, the CDR3 reads TGTGCCAGCAGCATTGGGAGGGGTAGGAATTCACCCCTCCACTTT.

This clonotype has ten or more counts. V gene TRBV5-1 combines with J gene TRBJ1-5, with a weak D call TRBD1 (6 bases). The CDR3 length is 14 residues. The V end lost 5 bases, the J end lost 5 bases, and 14 bases lay between the germline ends. The germline V gene encodes CDR1 SGHRS and CDR2 YFSETQ. This CDR3 is CASRQHRVHQPQHF. The CDR3 DNA follows: TGCGCCAGCAGGCAACACAGGGTCCATCAGCCCCAGCATTTT.

This rearrangement joins TRBV14 to TRBJ2-3; D call uncertain. The V and J ends lost 0 bases and 6 bases respectively, with 13 bases between them. Germline V gives CDR1 SGHDN, CDR2 FVKESK. This CDR3 comprises 15 residues. The chain's CDR3 is CASSQDKGGKDTQYF. For the CDR3, the DNA is TGTGCCAGCAGCCAAGATAAAGGTGGGAAGGATACGCAGTATTTT.

This clonotype appeared a few times. For the CDR3, the DNA is TGCAGCGTCGGAGGGGGGGCCCACGAGCAGTACTTC. This gives the protein CSVGGGAHEQYF. The rearrangement joins TRBV29-1 to TRBJ2-7; maybe TRBD2 (7 bases). Germline V lookup: CDR1 SQVTM, CDR2 ANQGSEA. Trimming pared 6 bases from V and 5 bases from J, leaving 14 bases between. CDR3 length equals 12 residues.

This clonotype was picked up a small number of times. The chain employs TRBV28 and TRBJ2-5, with D tentatively TRBD2 (6 bases). Germline CDR1 reads MDHEN; CDR2 reads SYDVKM. The CDR3 is 13 amino acids. V lost 8 bases and J 3 bases, leaving 13 bases between the germline ends. The CDR3 DNA follows: TGTGCCAGCGGAGGGACGGGGGAAGAGACCCAGTACTTC. Protein: CASGGTGEETQYF.

V is TRBV5-1 and J is TRBJ2-2, with D possibly being TRBD1 (6 bases). CDR1 and CDR2 (germline): SGHRS, YFSETQ. This CDR3 comprises 17 residues. The V end was cut by 3 bases, the J end by 0 bases, with 15 bases between. The CDR3 DNA is TGCGCCAGCAGCTCTCGACGGACAGCCACGAACACCGGGGAGCTGTTTTTT. This encodes CASSSRRTATNTGELFF.

This clonotype was seen more than once but under ten times. The chain carries TRBV6-1 and TRBJ2-5; the D is unclear. Germline V gives CDR1 MNHNS, CDR2 SASEGT. CDR3 length: 10 residues. Trimming removed 7 bases at V and 4 bases at J, with 4 bases between. CDR3: CASNTETQYF. DNA of the CDR3: TGTGCCAGCAATACAGAGACCCAGTACTTC.